The 31 T cell receptor beta chains reported below all come from one sample, sequenced in a study of control samples from healthy donors and cancer patients. The protocol was immunoSEQ multiplex PCR, while the TCRdb copy is restricted to in-frame clones and leaves out a portion. The table has 170,000 or so clones, 91% seen once. Sequencing was performed on blood. The receptor source for this set is a woman aged 40 to 55 in good health.

A word on this clone: Different DNA sequences within this sample yield the same CDR3. The J gene is TRBJ1-1, the V gene TRBV9; the D gene is possibly TRBD1 (5 bases). V lost 5 bases to trimming and J lost 8 bases, with 16 bases between them. CDR3 length equals 13 residues. Germline loops: CDR1 SGDLS, CDR2 YYNGEE. DNA of the CDR3: TGTGCCAGCAGGGGTCGGGGGGTAGGAGAAGCTTTCTTT. It yields the protein CASRGRGVGEAFF.

The rearrangement joins TRBV5-6 to TRBJ1-2, with TRBD1 matching 8 bases. CDR3 length: 13 residues. The ends lost 4 bases at V and 8 bases at J; junction bases unmatched: 7. Germline CDR1 SGHDT, CDR2 YYEEEE. CDR3 sequence (DNA): TGTGCCAGCAGCACTCAGGGGGCGCGGGGCTACACCTTC. It is translated as CASSTQGARGYTF.

The chain couples TRBV2 to TRBJ1-2; D gene ambiguous. Trimming took 8 bases from V and 4 from J, leaving 8 bases between them. The CDR3 contains 11 residues. Looked up from germline, CDR1 is SNHLY and CDR2 is FYNNEI. The CDR3 reads CASHALYGYTF. CDR3 DNA sequence: TGTGCCAGCCATGCTCTCTATGGCTACACCTTC.

V gene TRBV6-6 combines with J gene TRBJ1-5; possible D gene TRBD1, 5 bases. Trimming removed 6 bases from V and 5 bases from J, with 20 bases in between. The germline V gene encodes CDR1 MNHNY and CDR2 SVGAGI (reference sequence). The CDR3 is 16 amino acids. Here the CDR3 reads CASSFFRGGRDQPQHF. The CDR3 DNA follows: TGTGCCAGCAGCTTCTTTCGGGGGGGGAGGGATCAGCCCCAGCATTTT.

The chain couples TRBV11-2 to TRBJ2-3, with 9 bases that match TRBD1. The CDR3 spans 15 residues. V gave up 6 bases and J gave up 4 bases; unmatched junction bases: 8. Germline V gene data show CDR1 as SGHAT and CDR2 as FQNNGV. Here the CDR3 DNA reads TGTGCCAGCAGTTCCCGCCGGGACAGGGCAGATACGCAGTATTTT. Protein product: CASSSRRDRADTQYF. Full variable domain (rest looked up from reference TRBV11-2 and TRBJ2-3): EAGVAQSPRYKIIEKRQSVAFWCNPISGHATLYWYQQILGQGPKLLIQFQNNGVVDDSQLPKDRFSAERLKGVDSTLKIQPAKLEDSAVYLCASSSRRDRADTQYFGPGTRLTVL.

V is TRBV19 and J is TRBJ2-2; a weak D match, TRBD2 (8 bases). V was cut by 5 bases and J by 6 bases, with 13 bases left in between. The germline V gene has CDR1 LNHDA and CDR2 SQIVND (reference sequence). The CDR3 has 14 residues. This CDR3 is CASSPGGGSGELFF. The DNA for the CDR3 is TGTGCCAGTAGTCCGGGAGGGGGCTCCGGGGAGCTGTTTTTT.

The rearrangement links TRBV7-8 to TRBJ2-1, with D unclear. CDR3 length equals 11 residues. Trimming cost V 1 base and J 15 bases, with 10 bases left between them. The germline gives CDR1 SGHVS, CDR2 FQNEAQ. The CDR3 loop is CASSLGPVMFF. CDR3 bases: TGTGCCAGCAGCTTAGGACCCGTGATGTTCTTC.

The chain couples TRBV4-2 to TRBJ1-3, with 7 bases fitting TRBD1. V was pared by 2 bases and J by 4 bases, with 8 bases of the junction left unmatched. Germline-derived CDR1 and CDR2 are LGHNA and YNFKEQ. The CDR3 length is 16 residues. The CDR3 bases are TGTGCCAGCAGCCAAAAACCACAGGGGAACGGAAACACCATATATTTT. Encoded protein: CASSQKPQGNGNTIYF.

The count of this clone is one. The chain is built from TRBV7-6 and TRBJ2-7; 9 bases are a match to TRBD2. Germline CDR1 and CDR2: SGHVS and FNYEAQ. The CDR3 spans 14 residues. V trimming: 7 bases; J trimming: 6 bases; junction bases outside the gene matches: 10. CDR3 sequence reads: CASNHRRGGLEQYF. The CDR3 DNA sequence: TGTGCCAGCAACCACAGGCGGGGGGGCCTCGAGCAGTACTTC.

CDR3 in amino acids: CASSRGSLYEQYF. The CDR3 DNA follows: TGTGCCAGCAGTCGGGGGAGCCTCTACGAGCAGTACTTC. The chain combines TRBV5-8 with TRBJ2-7, with D tentatively TRBD2 (6 bases). Between the trimmed V and J ends, which lost 5 bases and 3 bases, there was a span of 12 bases. The CDR3 has 13 amino acids. CDR1 and CDR2 (germline): SGHTS, YDEGEE.

V gene TRBV6-1 combines with J gene TRBJ1-2; D not certain. V lost 0 bases and J 1 base, leaving 24 bases between the germline ends. The length of the CDR3 is 20 residues. Per the germline V gene, CDR1 is MNHNS and CDR2 is SASEGT. The CDR3 DNA reads as TGTGCCAGCAGTGAAGCGCTTCTGGGAACGGATCTGGGATTTAACTATGGCTACACCTTC. Translation gives CASSEALLGTDLGFNYGYTF.

The chain uses TRBV29-1 and TRBJ1-2; 8 bases align to TRBD1. This CDR3 has 13 residues. From germline, CDR1 is SQVTM and CDR2 ANQGSEA. After removal of 5 bases from V and 1 base from J, the junction contained 3 bases not matched to a gene. Here the CDR3 DNA reads TGCAGCGTTTCCGGACAGGGTAACTATGGCTACACCTTC. Translated: CSVSGQGNYGYTF. Variable domain in full (rest from reference TRBV29-1 and TRBJ1-2): SAVISQKPSRDICQRGTSLTIQCQVDSQVTMMFWYRQQPGQSLTLIATANQGSEATYESGFVIDKFPISRPNLTFSTLTVSNMSPEDSSIYLCSVSGQGNYGYTFGSGTRLTVV.

This clone was counted a single time. V gene TRBV18 combines with J gene TRBJ2-3; D remains unclear. The CDR3 is made up of 13 amino acids. CDR1 and CDR2 from the germline V gene are KGHSH and LQKENI. The V end was cut by 4 bases, the J end by 2 bases, with 7 bases between. CDR3 loop: CASSQDTTDTQYF. The CDR3 DNA reads TGTGCCAGCTCACAAGACACCACAGATACGCAGTATTTT.

Only one count was recorded for this clone. The chain uses TRBV5-4 and TRBJ1-1; D gene ambiguous. The CDR3 has 13 residues. The V and J ends lost 4 bases and 10 bases respectively, with 17 bases between them. Per the germline V gene, CDR1 is SGHNT and CDR2 is YYREEE (reference sequence). The CDR3 region has the DNA TGTGCCAGCAGCCAGCGTGACGGAATGGGAGCTTTCTTT. Translation: CASSQRDGMGAFF.

The genes are TRBV29-1 and TRBJ1-3; 7 bases line up with TRBD1. This CDR3 is 18 amino acids long. V lost 1 base and J lost 1; bases outside the gene matches: 13. The germline CDR1 and CDR2 sequences are SQVTM and ANQGSEA. CDR3 nucleotides: TGCAGCGTTGAAGGGCCCCCGACAGGGCATCAATCTGGAAACACCATATATTTT. It is translated as CSVEGPPTGHQSGNTIYF.

V and J are TRBV10-3 and TRBJ2-5; D is tentatively TRBD1 or TRBD2 (7 bases each). This CDR3 is 13 amino acids long. CDR1 is ENHRY, CDR2 SYGVKD, per germline. V was trimmed by 10 bases and J by 3 bases, leaving 15 bases between them. CDR3 sequence: CATSQGGEETQYF. The CDR3 bases are TGTGCCACTTCCCAGGGGGGGGAAGAGACCCAGTACTTC.

This chain uses TRBV24-1 with TRBJ2-2, with D uncertain. The germline V gene encodes CDR1 KGHDR and CDR2 SFDVKD. Between the trimmed V and J ends, which lost 9 bases and 3 bases, there was a span of 10 bases. The CDR3 covers 13 residues. The chain's CDR3 is CATGLPHTGELFF. CDR3 bases: TGTGCCACCGGCCTTCCCCACACCGGGGAGCTGTTTTTT.

This clone is termed large (0.1 to 1%). In DNA, the CDR3 is TGTGCCAGCAGTTTATGGGGCGGGGGGCGCTCCTACAATGAGCAGTTCTTC. As protein: CASSLWGGGRSYNEQFF. This chain links TRBV27 with TRBJ2-1, with TRBD2 identical over 8 bases. Germline values: CDR1 MNHEY, CDR2 SMNVEV (reference sequence). The CDR3 sequence is 17 residues long. Germline trimming cut 1 base from V and 0 bases from J; bases unmatched to any gene: 5.

V is TRBV14 and J is TRBJ2-1, with D uncertain. Germline-derived CDR1 and CDR2 are SGHDN and FVKESK. CDR3 length: 14 residues. Trimming took 5 bases from V and 4 from J, leaving 12 bases between them. CDR3 loop: CASSDKSFYNEQFF. CDR3 DNA sequence: TGTGCCAGCAGCGATAAATCATTTTACAATGAGCAGTTCTTC.

The genes are TRBV25-1 and TRBJ1-2; a possible D gene is TRBD1 (5 bases). With 1 base removed from V and 8 bases from J, the gap between germline ends came to 14 bases. The germline CDR1 and CDR2 sequences are MGHDK and SYGVNS. CDR3 length: 14 residues. CDR3 coding DNA: TGTGCCAGCAGTGAATTTGGAGGGGACGGGGGCTACACCTTC. Translation: CASSEFGGDGGYTF.

This chain connects TRBV13 to TRBJ2-7; 8 nucleotides align to TRBD1. From germline, CDR1 is PRHDT and CDR2 FYEKMQ (reference sequence). The CDR3 is 13 residues long. V dropped 5 bases and J dropped 5; count of bases not matched to a gene: 5. The CDR3 DNA follows: TGTGCCAGCAGCGTGGACAGGGCTAACGAGCAGTACTTC. Amino acids: CASSVDRANEQYF. The variable domain in full, with the rest retrieved from reference TRBV13 and TRBJ2-7, is AAGVIQSPRHLIKEKRETATLKCYPIPRHDTVYWYQQGPGQDPQFLISFYEKMQSDKGSIPDRFSAQQFSDYHSELNMSSLELGDSALYFCASSVDRANEQYFGPGTRLTVT.

The chain has TRBV5-1 and TRBJ1-5; D is unclear. The germline CDR1 and CDR2 sequences are SGHRS and YFSETQ. Trimming removed 0 bases from V and 7 bases from J, with 5 bases in between. This CDR3 spans 12 amino acids. CDR3 residues: CASSLEGQPQHF. CDR3 nucleotide sequence: TGCGCCAGCAGCTTGGAGGGACAGCCCCAGCATTTT. Supplemented by reference TRBV5-1 and TRBJ1-5, the full variable domain reads KAGVTQTPRYLIKTRGQQVTLSCSPISGHRSVSWYQQTPGQGLQFLFEYFSETQRNKGNFPGRFSGRQFSNSRSEMNVSTLELGDSALYLCASSLEGQPQHFGDGTRLSIL.

This chain connects TRBV6-6 to TRBJ1-6; D ambiguous. Germline V gene sequence: CDR1 MNHNY, CDR2 SVGAGI (reference sequence). The V gene lost 6 bases and the J gene lost 0 bases, with 24 bases spanning the gap. This CDR3 spans 20 amino acids. The CDR3 DNA sequence: TGTGCCAGCAGCCCCCGTCGCAGCTCTACCCGTAGCTCCTATAATTCACCCCTCCACTTT. The encoded protein is CASSPRRSSTRSSYNSPLHF.

The J gene is TRBJ2-7, the V gene TRBV4-1; TRBD1 might be the D (6 bases). Trimming pared 4 bases from V and 5 bases from J, leaving 18 bases between. Germline CDR1 is MGHRA and CDR2 is YSYEKL. The CDR3 loop spans 15 amino acids. The CDR3 region has the DNA TGCGCCAGCAGCCCAGGGGTTACTCTAACAGACGAGCAGTACTTC. Its translation is CASSPGVTLTDEQYF.

V is TRBV5-1 and J is TRBJ1-1; possibly TRBD1 for D (5 bases). Germline V gene data show CDR1 as SGHRS and CDR2 as YFSETQ. The CDR3 covers 15 residues. With 4 bases removed from V and 1 base from J, the gap between germline ends came to 14 bases. The CDR3 sequence: CASSPGGGGNTEAFF. Here the CDR3 DNA reads TGCGCCAGCAGCCCGGGCGGGGGAGGGAACACTGAAGCTTTCTTT.

This chain links TRBV5-1 with TRBJ1-4; 8 positions match TRBD1. The CDR3 covers 14 residues. Germline V gives CDR1 SGHRS, CDR2 YFSETQ. The V gene end was trimmed by 1 base and the J gene end by 8 bases; junction bases not matched to a gene: 4. The CDR3 loop reads CASSLQGASEKLFF. CDR3 nucleotides: TGCGCCAGCAGCTTGCAGGGGGCCAGCGAAAAACTGTTTTTT.

The chain is built from TRBV5-1 and TRBJ2-1; 10 bases are a match to TRBD2. The V gene end was trimmed by 3 bases and the J gene end by 3 bases; junction bases not matched to a gene: 3. The length of the CDR3 is 15 residues. Germline-derived CDR1 and CDR2 are SGHRS and YFSETQ. CDR3 DNA: TGCGCCAGCAGCTCCGAGCGGGGGGGCTACAATGAGCAGTTCTTC. Encoded protein: CASSSERGGYNEQFF.

A remark on this clone: This sample also contains other DNA sequences that code for the same CDR3. V gene TRBV6-1 combines with J gene TRBJ2-5, with 7 bases identical to TRBD2. Germline CDR1 reads MNHNS; CDR2 reads SASEGT. CDR3 size: 12 residues. V lost 3 bases, J lost 5 bases, and 0 bases stayed unmatched. As DNA, the CDR3 is TGTGCCAGCAGTGAGGGGGGGGAGACCCAGTACTTC. Amino acid sequence: CASSEGGETQYF.

The chain uses TRBV5-1 and TRBJ2-1, with 15 bases aligning to TRBD2. Germline CDR1 SGHRS, CDR2 YFSETQ. J was trimmed by 4 bases and V by 4 bases; bases with no gene match: 0. CDR3 length: 15 residues. The DNA for the CDR3 is TGCGCCAGCAGCGGGACTAGCGGGGGGTACAATGAGCAGTTCTTC. This sequence encodes CASSGTSGGYNEQFF.

This clone was seen once. The chain joins TRBV4-2 to TRBJ1-3; the D is unclear. Trimming stripped 4 bases from V and 5 bases from J, with 9 bases between. Germline CDR1 is LGHNA and CDR2 is YNFKEQ. The CDR3 consists of 13 residues. The CDR3 DNA sequence: TGTGCCAGCAGCCGAGACTCGCGAAACACCATATATTTT. This codes for CASSRDSRNTIYF.

The chain carries TRBV3-1 (or the pseudogene TRBV3-2) and TRBJ1-1; the D gene is possibly TRBD1 (6 bases). This CDR3 contains 14 residues. Between the trimmed V and J ends, which lost 4 bases and 1 base, there was a span of 10 bases. Germline V gene lookup returns CDR1 LGHDT and CDR2 YNNKEL (reference sequence). The CDR3 here is CASSPTGANTEAFF. Here the CDR3 DNA reads TGTGCCAGCAGCCCGACAGGAGCGAACACTGAAGCTTTCTTT.